The T cell receptor (beta chain) under discussion was sequenced for a study of CD4+ T cells in melanoma (dated by TCRdb to between 2022 and 2023). Regarding the complete study: Neoantigen-specific CD4+ T cells in human melanoma were investigated in the study.

The protocol used for the library was the immunoSEQ multiplex PCR assay. The table was pulled from immuneACCESS by TCRdb, which kept in-frame rearrangements only. Such tables lose some clones; where checked, under half of the loss comes from unresolved V genes, and the rest has no known cause. Counted in this sample were roughly 50,000 clones; 80% to 90% of them appeared once. The top ten clonotypes cover about 10% of the sample. Study-wide findings and limitations: Neoantigen-specific CD4+ T cells in melanoma were reported to show diverse differentiation states. Neoantigen-specific CD4+ T cells were reported to be correlated with the function of CD8+ T cells, macrophages and B cells.

The donors were melanoma patients. The CDR3 spans 14 residues, from the cysteine through the phenylalanine. The only DNA kept is the CDR3, 42 bases in frame from the first base. V and J are truncated by 1 base and 2 bases respectively, leaving an intervening sequence of 8 bases. CDR1 and CDR2, looked up from the germline V gene, are LGHNA and YSLEER. In its sample, this clone was seen once. No antigen is known for it. Qualities for individual bases were not recorded, and no much larger clone is one base off. This clonotype was sampled from a human donor with melanoma. The V and J segments used are TRBV4-3 and TRBJ2-5; no D gene call is confident. Sequenced sample: peripheral blood. The CDR3 reads as follows: CASSQVPQQETQYF. The nucleotide sequence is TGCGCCAGCAGCCAAGTTCCACAGCAAGAGACCCAGTACTTC.